Included here is one T cell receptor (beta chain) sequence, with context. This record comes from a study of blood T cell repertoires in COVID-19. Assay: immunoSEQ multiplex PCR; the TCRdb copy retains only in-frame clones and omits some. In the table there are some 150,000 clones, approximately 90% of which are singletons. The CDR3 spans 13 residues. The ends were cut back, 2 bases at V and 4 bases at J, with 10 bases in the middle. CDR1 is SGHNT and CDR2 is YYREEE in the germline V gene (reference sequence). The chain is built from TRBV5-4 and TRBJ2-7, with D possibly TRBD2 on 5 matching bases. Source material: peripheral blood. This clonotype was obtained from a middle-aged woman with acute or convalescent COVID-19. DNA for the CDR3: TGTGCCAGCAGCTTTCGGGGAAATTACGAGCAGTACTTC. This codes for CASSFRGNYEQYF.